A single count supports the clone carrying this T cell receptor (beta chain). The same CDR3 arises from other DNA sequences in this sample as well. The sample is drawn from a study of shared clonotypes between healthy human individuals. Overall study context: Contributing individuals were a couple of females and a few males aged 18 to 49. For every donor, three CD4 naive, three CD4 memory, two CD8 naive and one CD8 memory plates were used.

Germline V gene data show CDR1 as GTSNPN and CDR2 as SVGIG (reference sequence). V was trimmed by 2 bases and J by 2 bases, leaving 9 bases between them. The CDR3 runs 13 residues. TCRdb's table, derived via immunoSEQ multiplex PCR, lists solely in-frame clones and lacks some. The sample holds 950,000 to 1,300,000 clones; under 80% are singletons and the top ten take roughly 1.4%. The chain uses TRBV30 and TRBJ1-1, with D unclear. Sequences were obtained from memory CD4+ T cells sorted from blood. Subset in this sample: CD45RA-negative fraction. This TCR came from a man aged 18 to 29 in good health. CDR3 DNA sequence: TGTGCCTGGAGTAACGGCGGTAACACTGAAGCTTTCTTT. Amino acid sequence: CAWSNGGNTEAFF.